This entry is about one TCR beta chain. The PCR used 60 Vbeta and 13 Jbeta primers. Repertoires were generated with immunoSEQ multiplex PCR, while TCRdb's copy carries only in-frame clones and drops some. The profile shows about 100,000 clones, roughly 80% of them singletons. These data come from a study of cytomegalovirus exposure and HLA in healthy donors. CDR1 and CDR2 (germline): SEHNR, FQNEAQ (reference sequence). CDR3 length equals 18 residues. Trimming took 4 bases from V and 1 from J, leaving 19 bases between them. The source material was PBMCs. This receptor was identified in a male donor in good health and CMV-seropositive. V is TRBV7-9 and J is TRBJ1-4, with D uncertain. CDR3 sequence reads: CASSSPPGGPQTNEKLFF. The CDR3 coding sequence is TGTGCCAGCAGCTCGCCGCCAGGAGGACCACAAACTAATGAAAAACTGTTTTTT.